This passage covers 11 T cell receptor beta chains from one sample sequenced in a study of OX40 agonist ivuxolimab in advanced cancers. The library relied on the immunoSEQ multiplex PCR assay. What TCRdb holds here is the immuneACCESS table cut down to in-frame rearrangements. Part of the clones is not present; checked against another copy, under half of the missing clones reflect an unresolved V gene, and the others are unexplained. Recorded for this sample are more than 65,000 clones; around 89% of them occurred a single time. The ten top clones hold approximately 0.98% of the sample. The starting material was CD4+ or CD8+ T cells sorted from blood, obtained in a trial of the OX40 agonist ivuxolimab. The origin of the receptors is an adult with an advanced solid tumor such as melanoma, head and neck, liver or kidney cancer.

The V call is TRBV6-1, the J call TRBJ1-4, with TRBD1 as a possible D gene (5 bases). The CDR3 has 16 amino acids. Trimming pared 1 base from V and 4 bases from J, leaving 13 bases between. The V gene's germline CDR1 is MNHNS and CDR2 SASEGT. CDR3 in DNA: TGTGCCAGCAGTGAAGGGGGCGGGCGGCTTAATGAAAAACTGTTTTTT. Translation gives CASSEGGGRLNEKLFF.

V gene TRBV30 combines with J gene TRBJ2-7, with D possibly being TRBD1 (6 bases). V shed 0 bases and J shed 7 bases, with 10 bases lying between them. The CDR3 runs 12 residues. The germline CDR1 and CDR2 sequences are GTSNPN and SVGIG (reference sequence). The CDR3 is CAWSVGAQEQYF. The DNA of the CDR3 is TGTGCCTGGAGTGTGGGGGCGCAGGAGCAGTACTTC.

The chain joins TRBV6-5 to TRBJ1-2; D is possibly TRBD1 (5 bases). The germline V gene encodes CDR1 MNHEY and CDR2 SVGAGI. The CDR3 is made up of 14 amino acids. V was clipped by 5 bases and J by 7 bases, with 17 bases between them. CDR3 protein: CASSRGLGAGGYTF. DNA of the CDR3: TGTGCCAGCAGTAGGGGTTTGGGCGCTGGTGGCTACACCTTC.

The chain employs TRBV11-2 and TRBJ1-1, with 10 positions matching TRBD1. V lost 5 bases, J lost 9 bases, and 6 bases stayed unmatched. The CDR3 has 13 residues. Looked up from germline, CDR1 is SGHAT and CDR2 is FQNNGV. CDR3 nucleotide sequence: TGTGCCAGCAGCGGGACAGGGGCAATACAAGCTTTCTTT. Its protein is CASSGTGAIQAFF. Variable domain in full (rest from reference TRBV11-2 and TRBJ1-1): EAGVAQSPRYKIIEKRQSVAFWCNPISGHATLYWYQQILGQGPKLLIQFQNNGVVDDSQLPKDRFSAERLKGVDSTLKIQPAKLEDSAVYLCASSGTGAIQAFFGQGTRLTVV.

The chain couples TRBV7-3 to TRBJ2-3; D perhaps matches TRBD2 (5 bases). The ends were cut back, 2 bases at V and 9 bases at J, with 9 bases in the middle. The CDR3 extends over 12 amino acids. The germline V gene encodes CDR1 SGHTA and CDR2 FQGTGA. CDR3 bases: TGTGCCAGCAGCTTACAGTCGGGGACGCAGTATTTT. This gives the protein CASSLQSGTQYF.

This sequence joins TRBV2 and TRBJ1-5; 8 bases align to TRBD1. The germline V gene has CDR1 SNHLY and CDR2 FYNNEI. The CDR3 is 15 amino acids. Trimming cost V 5 bases and J 2 bases; bases outside gene matches: 5. CDR3 DNA: TGTGCCAGCAGTTTTCAGGGGGCTGGCAATCAGCCCCAGCATTTT. Its translation is CASSFQGAGNQPQHF.

The V call is TRBV7-8, the J call TRBJ1-3; tentatively, D is TRBD1 (5 bases). The V and J ends lost 5 bases and 6 bases respectively, with 14 bases between them. Looked up from germline, CDR1 is SGHVS and CDR2 is FQNEAQ. The CDR3 runs to 14 residues. As DNA, the CDR3 is TGTGCCAGCAGCCGCGGCTCCGGGGCAAACACCATATATTTT. Translated: CASSRGSGANTIYF.

This clone was detected once. This chain links TRBV19 with TRBJ1-1; D gene unclear. Trimming shortened V by 8 bases and J by 2 bases, and 21 bases separated the two germline ends. Germline CDR1 and CDR2: LNHDA and SQIVND (reference sequence). The CDR3 loop spans 16 amino acids. The CDR3 bases are TGTGCCAGTGGGCCAAGCGGCGAAGCACCCAACACTGAAGCTTTCTTT. Protein: CASGPSGEAPNTEAFF.

This clone was seen a handful of times. The chain recombines TRBV10-3 with TRBJ1-3; perhaps TRBD1 as D (5 bases). CDR3 length: 14 residues. V shed 3 bases and J shed 8 bases, with 14 bases lying between them. The germline CDR1 and CDR2 sequences are ENHRY and SYGVKD. CDR3 in DNA: TGTGCCATCAGTGAAGCCGGCCGGGGGGACACCATATATTTT. It is translated as CAISEAGRGDTIYF.

The rearrangement joins TRBV19 to TRBJ2-6; the D call may be TRBD1 or TRBD2 (5 bases each). This CDR3 has 14 residues. Germline CDR1 LNHDA, CDR2 SQIVND (reference sequence). The V end was cut by 6 bases, the J end by 3 bases, with 9 bases between. CDR3 sequence (DNA): TGTGCCAGTAGAGAGGGGTATGGGGCCAACGTCCTGACTTTC. Translated: CASREGYGANVLTF.

The chain has TRBV7-2 and TRBJ2-7; 9 positions match TRBD2. This CDR3 region has 15 residues. Germline CDR1 and CDR2: SGHTA and FQGNSA. The V gene end was trimmed by 2 bases and the J gene end by 7 bases; junction bases not matched to a gene: 9. The CDR3: CASSLTGTSRGEQYF. Written as DNA, the CDR3 is TGTGCCAGCAGCTTAACCGGGACTAGCAGGGGGGAGCAGTACTTC.